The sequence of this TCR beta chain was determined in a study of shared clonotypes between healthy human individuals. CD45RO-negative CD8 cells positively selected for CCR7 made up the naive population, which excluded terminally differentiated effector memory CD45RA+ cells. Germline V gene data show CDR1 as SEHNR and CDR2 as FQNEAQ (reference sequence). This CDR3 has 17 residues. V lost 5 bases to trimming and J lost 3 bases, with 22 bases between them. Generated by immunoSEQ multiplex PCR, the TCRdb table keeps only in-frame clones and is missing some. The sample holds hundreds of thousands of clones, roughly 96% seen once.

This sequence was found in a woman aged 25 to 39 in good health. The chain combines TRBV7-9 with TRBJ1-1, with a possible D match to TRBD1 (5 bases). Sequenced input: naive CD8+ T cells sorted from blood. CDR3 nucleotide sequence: TGTGCCAGCAGCCTAGGGGTTGGGGGAAGGCGGGACACTGAAGCTTTCTTT. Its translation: CASSLGVGGRRDTEAFF.